This TCR beta chain was obtained from a study of blood T cell repertoires in COVID-19. Study-level background: Acute and convalescent COVID-19 samples came from the United States, Italy and Spain.

Produced via immunoSEQ multiplex PCR; TCRdb's table is partial and in-frame only. The table shows some 340,000 clones, with 70% to 90% occurring only once. V lost 2 bases, J lost 6 bases, and 14 bases lay in between. This CDR3 spans 15 amino acids. CDR1 is SGDLS and CDR2 is YYNGEE in the germline V gene. V is TRBV9 and J is TRBJ1-4; D may be TRBD1 (6 bases). The sample consisted of PBMCs or T cells enriched from blood (not recorded which). The receptor's source is a young woman who had recovered from COVID-19. The CDR3 loop is CASSVTGTTDEKLFF. The CDR3 DNA reads TGTGCCAGCAGCGTGACCGGGACAACGGATGAAAAACTGTTTTTT.